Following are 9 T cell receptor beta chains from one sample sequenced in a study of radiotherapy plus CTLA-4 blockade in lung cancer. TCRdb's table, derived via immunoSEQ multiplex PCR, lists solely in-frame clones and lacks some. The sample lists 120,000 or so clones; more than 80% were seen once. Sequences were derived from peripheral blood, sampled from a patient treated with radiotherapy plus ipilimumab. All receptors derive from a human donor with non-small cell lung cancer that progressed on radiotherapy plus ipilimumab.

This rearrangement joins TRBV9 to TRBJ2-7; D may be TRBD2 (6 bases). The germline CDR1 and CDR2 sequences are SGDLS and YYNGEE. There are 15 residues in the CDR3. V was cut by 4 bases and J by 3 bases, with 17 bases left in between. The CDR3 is CASSPSGGANYEQYF. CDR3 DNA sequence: TGTGCCAGCAGCCCCTCGGGCGGGGCAAACTACGAGCAGTACTTC.

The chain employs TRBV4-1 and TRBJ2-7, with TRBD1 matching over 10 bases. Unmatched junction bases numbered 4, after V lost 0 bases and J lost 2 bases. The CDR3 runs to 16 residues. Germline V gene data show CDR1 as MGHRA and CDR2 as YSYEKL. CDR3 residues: CASSQDRGQGPYEQYF. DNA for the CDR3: TGCGCCAGCAGCCAAGATAGGGGACAGGGGCCCTACGAGCAGTACTTC.

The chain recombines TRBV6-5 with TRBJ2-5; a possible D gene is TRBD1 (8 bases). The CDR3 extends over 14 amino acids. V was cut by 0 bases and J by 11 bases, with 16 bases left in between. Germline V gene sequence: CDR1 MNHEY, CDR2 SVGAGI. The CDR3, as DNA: TGTGCCAGCAGTTACTCCCGACAGGGGAGGGAGCAGTACTTC. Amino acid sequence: CASSYSRQGREQYF.

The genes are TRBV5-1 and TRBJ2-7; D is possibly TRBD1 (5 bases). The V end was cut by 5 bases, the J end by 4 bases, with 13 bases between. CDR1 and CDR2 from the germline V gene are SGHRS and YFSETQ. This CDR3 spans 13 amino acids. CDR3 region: CASSRDSTYEQYF. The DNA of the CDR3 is TGCGCCAGCAGTCGAGACAGCACTTACGAGCAGTACTTC.

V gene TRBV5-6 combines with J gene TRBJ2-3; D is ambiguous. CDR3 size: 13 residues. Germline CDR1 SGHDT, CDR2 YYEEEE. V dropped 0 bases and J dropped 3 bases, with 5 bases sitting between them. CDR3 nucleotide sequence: TGTGCCAGCAGCTTGGAGCATACAGATACGCAGTATTTT. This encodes CASSLEHTDTQYF.

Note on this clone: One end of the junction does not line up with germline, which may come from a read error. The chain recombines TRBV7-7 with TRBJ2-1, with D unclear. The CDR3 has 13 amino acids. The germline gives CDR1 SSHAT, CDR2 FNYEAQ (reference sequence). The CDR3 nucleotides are TGTGCTAGCAGCTTGGATACCTACAATGAGCAGTTCTTC. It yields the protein CASSLDTYNEQFF.

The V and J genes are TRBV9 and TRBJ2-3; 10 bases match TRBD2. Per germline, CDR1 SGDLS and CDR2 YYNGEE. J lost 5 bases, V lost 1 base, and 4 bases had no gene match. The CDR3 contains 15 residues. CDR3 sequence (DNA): TGTGCCAGCAGCGTATCAGCGGGAGGGGAAGATACGCAGTATTTT. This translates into CASSVSAGGEDTQYF.

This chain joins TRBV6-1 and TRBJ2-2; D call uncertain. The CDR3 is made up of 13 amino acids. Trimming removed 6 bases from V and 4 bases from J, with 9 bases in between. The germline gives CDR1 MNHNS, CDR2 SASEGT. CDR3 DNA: TGTGCCAGCAGCGCCTCGATCACCGGGGAGCTGTTTTTT. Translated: CASSASITGELFF.

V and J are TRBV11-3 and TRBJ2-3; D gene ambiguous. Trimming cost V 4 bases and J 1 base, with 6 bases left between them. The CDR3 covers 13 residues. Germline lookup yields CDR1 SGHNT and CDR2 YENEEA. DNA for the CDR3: TGTGCCAGCAGCTCTGTCGGCACAGATACGCAGTATTTT. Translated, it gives CASSSVGTDTQYF.